A few counts support the clone carrying this TCR beta chain. The data were obtained in a study of control samples from healthy donors and cancer patients. Data came from immunoSEQ multiplex PCR; TCRdb stores just in-frame clones and leaves some out. Here the sample spans about 150,000 clones, over 90% being singletons. The ends lost 4 bases at V and 10 bases at J; junction bases unmatched: 10. The CDR3 runs to 15 residues. The V gene's germline CDR1 is SGHNT and CDR2 YENEEA. This chain uses TRBV11-3 with TRBJ1-6, with TRBD1 matching over 7 bases. This TCR derives from a man in his 60s with colorectal cancer. Source material: PBMCs. The CDR3: CASSSDRALASPLHF. CDR3 DNA sequence: TGTGCCAGCAGCTCAGACAGGGCTTTAGCCTCACCCCTCCACTTT.